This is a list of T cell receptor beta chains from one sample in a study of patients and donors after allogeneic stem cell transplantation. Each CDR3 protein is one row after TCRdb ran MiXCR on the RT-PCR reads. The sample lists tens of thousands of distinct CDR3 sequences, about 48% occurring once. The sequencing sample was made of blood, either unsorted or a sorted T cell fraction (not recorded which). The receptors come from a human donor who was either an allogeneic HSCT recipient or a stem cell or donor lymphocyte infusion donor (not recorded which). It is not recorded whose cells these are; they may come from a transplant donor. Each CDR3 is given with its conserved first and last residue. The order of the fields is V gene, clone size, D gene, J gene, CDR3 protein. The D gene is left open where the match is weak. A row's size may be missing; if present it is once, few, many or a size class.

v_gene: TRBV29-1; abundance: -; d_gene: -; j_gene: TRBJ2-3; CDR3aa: CSVAGVTDTQYF
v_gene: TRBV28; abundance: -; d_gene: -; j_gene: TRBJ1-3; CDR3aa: CASSSASTGLSGNTIYF
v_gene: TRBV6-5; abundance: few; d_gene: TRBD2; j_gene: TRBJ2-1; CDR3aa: CASSSLAGVYNEQFF
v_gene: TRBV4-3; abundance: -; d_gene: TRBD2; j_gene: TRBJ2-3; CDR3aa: CASSQDWPSGYTDTQYF
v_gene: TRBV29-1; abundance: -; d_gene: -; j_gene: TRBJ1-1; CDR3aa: CSVVLGLNTEAFF
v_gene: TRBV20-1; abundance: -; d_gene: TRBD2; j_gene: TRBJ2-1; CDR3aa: CSARSGTSTTFSYNEQFF
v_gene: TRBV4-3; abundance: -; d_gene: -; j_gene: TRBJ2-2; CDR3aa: CASSQDPWASGLDTGELFF
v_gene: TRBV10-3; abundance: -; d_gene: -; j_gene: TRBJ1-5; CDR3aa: CAISESQTTNQPQHF
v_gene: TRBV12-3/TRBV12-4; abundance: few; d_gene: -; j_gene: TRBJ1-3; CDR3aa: CASSLNSGNTIYF
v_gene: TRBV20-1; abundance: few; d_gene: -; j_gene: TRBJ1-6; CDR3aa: CSAPDSQPSPLHF
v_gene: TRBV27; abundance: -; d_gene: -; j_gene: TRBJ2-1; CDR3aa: CASSLSLGHLEQFF
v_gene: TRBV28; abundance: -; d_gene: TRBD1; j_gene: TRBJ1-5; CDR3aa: CASSLFTGGGNQPQHF
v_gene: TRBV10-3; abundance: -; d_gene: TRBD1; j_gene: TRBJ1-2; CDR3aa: CAISLTGLGYTF
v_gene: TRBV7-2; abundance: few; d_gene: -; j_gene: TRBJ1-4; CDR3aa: CASSLAPLGLRNEKLFF
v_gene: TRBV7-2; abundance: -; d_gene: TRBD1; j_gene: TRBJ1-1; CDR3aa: CASSRQGMNSEAFF
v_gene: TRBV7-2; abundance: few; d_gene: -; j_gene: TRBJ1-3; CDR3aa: CASSSGQLLTGNTIYF